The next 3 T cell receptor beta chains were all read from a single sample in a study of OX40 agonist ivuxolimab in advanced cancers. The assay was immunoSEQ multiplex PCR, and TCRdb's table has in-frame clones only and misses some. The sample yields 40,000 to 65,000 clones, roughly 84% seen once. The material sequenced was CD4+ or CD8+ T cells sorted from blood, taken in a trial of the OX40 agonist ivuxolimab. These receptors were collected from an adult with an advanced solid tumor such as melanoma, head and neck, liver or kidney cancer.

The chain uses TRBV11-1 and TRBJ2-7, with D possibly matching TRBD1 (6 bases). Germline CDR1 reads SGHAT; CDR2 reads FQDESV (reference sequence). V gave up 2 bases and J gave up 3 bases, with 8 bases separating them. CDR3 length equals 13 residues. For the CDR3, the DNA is TGTGCCAGCAGCTTACAGGGGCGCTACGAGCAGTACTTC. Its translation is CASSLQGRYEQYF.

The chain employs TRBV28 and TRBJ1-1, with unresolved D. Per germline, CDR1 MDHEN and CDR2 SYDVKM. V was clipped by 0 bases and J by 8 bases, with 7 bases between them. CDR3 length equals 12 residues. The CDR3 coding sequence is TGTGCCAGCAGTTTATGGGCCAGAGAAGCTTTCTTT. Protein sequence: CASSLWAREAFF.

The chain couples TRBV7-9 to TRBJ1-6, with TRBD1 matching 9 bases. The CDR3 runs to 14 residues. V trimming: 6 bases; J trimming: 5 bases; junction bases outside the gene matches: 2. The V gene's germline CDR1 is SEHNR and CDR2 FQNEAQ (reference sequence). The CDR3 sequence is CASSRTGDNSPLHF. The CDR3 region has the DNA TGTGCCAGCAGTCGGACAGGGGATAATTCACCCCTCCACTTT. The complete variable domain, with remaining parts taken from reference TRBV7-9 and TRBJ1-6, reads DTGVSQNPRHKITKRGQNVTFRCDPISEHNRLYWYRQTLGQGPEFLTYFQNEAQLEKSRLLSDRFSAERPKGSFSTLEIQRTEQGDSAMYLCASSRTGDNSPLHFGNGTRLTVT.